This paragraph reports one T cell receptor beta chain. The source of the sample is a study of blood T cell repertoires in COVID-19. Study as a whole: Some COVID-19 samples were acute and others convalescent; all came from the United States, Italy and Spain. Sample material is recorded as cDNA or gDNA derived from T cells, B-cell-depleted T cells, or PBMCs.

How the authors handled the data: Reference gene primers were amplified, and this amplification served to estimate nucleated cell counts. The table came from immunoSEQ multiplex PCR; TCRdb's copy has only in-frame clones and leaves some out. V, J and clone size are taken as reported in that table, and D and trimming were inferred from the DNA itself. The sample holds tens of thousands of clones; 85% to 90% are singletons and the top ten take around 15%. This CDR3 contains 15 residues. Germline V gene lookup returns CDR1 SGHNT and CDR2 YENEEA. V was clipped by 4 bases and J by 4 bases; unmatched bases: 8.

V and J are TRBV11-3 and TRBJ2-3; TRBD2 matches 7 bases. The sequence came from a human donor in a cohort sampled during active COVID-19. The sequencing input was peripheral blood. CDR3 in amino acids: CASSSSGTTSDTQYF. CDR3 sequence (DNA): TGTGCCAGCAGCTCATCCGGGACTACTTCAGATACGCAGTATTTT.